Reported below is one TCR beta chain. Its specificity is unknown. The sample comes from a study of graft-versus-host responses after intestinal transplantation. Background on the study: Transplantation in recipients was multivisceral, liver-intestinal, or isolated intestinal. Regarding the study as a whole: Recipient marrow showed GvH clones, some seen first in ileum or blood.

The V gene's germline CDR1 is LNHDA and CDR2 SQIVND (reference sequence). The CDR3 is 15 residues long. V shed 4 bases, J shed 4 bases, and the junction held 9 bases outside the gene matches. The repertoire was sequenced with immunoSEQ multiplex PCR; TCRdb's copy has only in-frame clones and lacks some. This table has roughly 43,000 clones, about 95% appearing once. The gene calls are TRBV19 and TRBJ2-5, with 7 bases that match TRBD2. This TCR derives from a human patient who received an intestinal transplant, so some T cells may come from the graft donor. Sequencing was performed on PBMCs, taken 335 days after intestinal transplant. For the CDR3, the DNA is TGTGCCAGTAGTAAAACGACGGGGGGTGGAGAGACCCAGTACTTC. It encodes CASSKTTGGGETQYF. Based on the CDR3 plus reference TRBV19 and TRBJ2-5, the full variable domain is DGGITQSPKYLFRKEGQNVTLSCEQNLNHDAMYWYRQDPGQGLRLIYYSQIVNDFQKGDIAEGYSVSREKKESFPLTVTSAQKNPTAFYLCASSKTTGGGETQYFGPGTRLLVL.